The rows below give T cell receptor beta chains drawn from one sample of a study of OX40 agonist ivuxolimab in advanced cancers. Some clones are missing from TCRdb's copy, which holds only in-frame ones; the method was immunoSEQ multiplex PCR. The data show about 55,000 clones, roughly 90% seen once. The material sequenced was CD4+ or CD8+ T cells sorted from blood, taken in a trial of the OX40 agonist ivuxolimab. All receptors derive from an adult with an advanced solid tumor such as melanoma, head and neck, liver or kidney cancer. Each CDR3 is given without its conserved first and last residue. Each record gives: V gene, CDR3 length, CDR3 protein.

V: TRBV7-3
length: 11
CDR3: ASSPNANYGYT

V: TRBV27
length: 14
CDR3: ASSSLVRAYTGELF

V: TRBV5-4
length: 11
CDR3: ASSPPGSYEQY

V: TRBV11-2
length: 14
CDR3: ASSIIRRVEDYGYT

V: TRBV27
length: 17
CDR3: ASRSGAGIAGGHGNEQF

V: TRBV7-7
length: 13
CDR3: ASSPGTSGSNEQY

V: TRBV7-2
length: 12
CDR3: ASSLSYPQETQY

V: TRBV7-3
length: 14
CDR3: ASSLLAGMGTDTQY

V: TRBV5-4
length: 14
CDR3: ASSLESGRAGETQY

V: TRBV10-2
length: 14
CDR3: ASSETGGGRTGELF

V: TRBV30
length: 11
CDR3: ACGGSYNSPLH

V: TRBV14
length: 13
CDR3: ASSQVGTNYNEQF

V: TRBV18
length: 11
CDR3: ASSQTRSVEQF

V: TRBV10-3
length: 13
CDR3: AISPRLAGVDEQF

V: TRBV18
length: 14
CDR3: ASSPTRLDSNQPQH

V: TRBV6-5
length: 11
CDR3: AGQGSTNEKLF

V: TRBV2
length: 12
CDR3: ASKLADNTDTQY

V: TRBV7-3
length: 13
CDR3: ASSSGTGLNTEAF

V: TRBV19
length: 12
CDR3: ASSIRLEYNEQF

V: TRBV5-8
length: 13
CDR3: ASSLSSPRTDTQY

V: TRBV5-1
length: 14
CDR3: ASSLKGTGENTEAF

V: TRBV7-2
length: 12
CDR3: ASSLGQGTQPQH

V: TRBV30
length: 11
CDR3: AWKQESVTEAF

V: TRBV27
length: 11
CDR3: ASSRQYSYEQY

V: TRBV4-1
length: 13
CDR3: ASSNTRLAGNIQY

V: TRBV5-5
length: 14
CDR3: ASRAGTGGGTDTQY

V: TRBV19
length: 12
CDR3: ASRQPATNEKLF

V: TRBV5-1
length: 14
CDR3: ASSFLAGEVSGELF

V: TRBV6-6
length: 12
CDR3: ASSYEGPRQPQH

V: TRBV5-1
length: 16
CDR3: ASSSQPPQTGPGNTIY

V: TRBV30
length: 10
CDR3: AWSVLSTQAF

V: TRBV11-2
length: 11
CDR3: ASSEGVGVEQY

V: TRBV10-3
length: 12
CDR3: AIREDRAGETQY

V: TRBV2
length: 11
CDR3: ASSESSGNTIY

V: TRBV5-4
length: 13
CDR3: ASSPTRTQLYEQY

V: TRBV11-2
length: 13
CDR3: ASSLDLGQQETQY

V: TRBV10-3
length: 11
CDR3: AISGTGYYEQY